Following are 17 T cell receptor beta chains from one sample sequenced in a study of cytomegalovirus exposure and HLA in healthy donors. The data were produced by immunoSEQ multiplex PCR, yet TCRdb's version contains in-frame clones alone and is incomplete. The table records more than 250,000 clones, roughly 91% of them present only once. The sample was PBMCs. The receptors here all came from a young woman in good health and CMV-seronegative.

The chain has TRBV27 and TRBJ2-1; D is ambiguous. Germline CDR1 and CDR2: MNHEY and SMNVEV (reference sequence). V lost 9 bases, J lost 4 bases, and 16 bases lay in between. The CDR3 has 14 residues. The DNA for the CDR3 is TGTGCCAGTAGTCCCAATTTGGGGTACAATGAGCAGTTCTTC. This gives the protein CASSPNLGYNEQFF.

The DNA of the CDR3 is TGTGCCAGCAGCTTAAAAATGCAGGGGCAGGGAGAGACCCAGTACTTC. Translation gives CASSLKMQGQGETQYF. The chain carries TRBV7-3 and TRBJ2-5; tentatively, D is TRBD1 (6 bases). Trimming pared 1 base from V and 4 bases from J, leaving 16 bases between. The CDR3 totals 16 residues. Per germline, CDR1 SGHTA and CDR2 FQGTGA.

This chain links TRBV5-1 with TRBJ1-4; perhaps TRBD1 as D (5 bases). V was shortened by 1 base and J by 5 bases, with 9 bases between the two germline ends. Germline V gives CDR1 SGHRS, CDR2 YFSETQ. The CDR3 loop spans 14 amino acids. The CDR3 reads CASSLSTGNEKLFF. The CDR3 DNA reads TGCGCCAGCAGCTTGTCCACAGGAAATGAAAAACTGTTTTTT. Looking up the rest from reference TRBV5-1 and TRBJ1-4 gives the full variable domain: KAGVTQTPRYLIKTRGQQVTLSCSPISGHRSVSWYQQTPGQGLQFLFEYFSETQRNKGNFPGRFSGRQFSNSRSEMNVSTLELGDSALYLCASSLSTGNEKLFFGSGTQLSVL.

The rearrangement links TRBV12-5 to TRBJ2-2, with D possibly being TRBD1 or TRBD2 (5 bases each). Germline-derived CDR1 and CDR2 are LGHNT and FRNRAP. The CDR3 contains 13 residues. Trimming removed 6 bases at V and 6 bases at J, with 11 bases between. The CDR3 nucleotides are TGTGCTAGTGGCCCCGGGACCTCCGGGGAGCTGTTTTTT. As protein: CASGPGTSGELFF.

The chain combines TRBV5-6 with TRBJ2-5, with D perhaps TRBD2 (6 bases). The V gene's germline CDR1 is SGHDT and CDR2 YYEEEE. V was shortened by 0 bases and J by 9 bases, with 15 bases between the two germline ends. The CDR3 consists of 14 residues. The CDR3 DNA follows: TGTGCCAGCAGCTTGGCTATTAGCGGCAGCTCCCAGTACTTC. As protein: CASSLAISGSSQYF.

The V and J genes are TRBV6-1 and TRBJ2-1; the D is unclear. Germline loops: CDR1 MNHNS, CDR2 SASEGT. CDR3 length equals 17 residues. The V end lost 4 bases, the J end lost 2 bases, and 18 bases lay between the germline ends. The DNA of the CDR3 is TGTGCCAGCAGTGGTGCATTAGAAGGGTTCCCCTACAATGAGCAGTTCTTC. Amino acid sequence: CASSGALEGFPYNEQFF.

V gene TRBV7-9 combines with J gene TRBJ2-5; 12 bases map to TRBD2. This CDR3 has 15 residues. Germline trimming cut 1 base from V and 5 bases from J; bases unmatched to any gene: 2. Germline V gene sequence: CDR1 SEHNR, CDR2 FQNEAQ (reference sequence). CDR3 in amino acids: CASSLVLAGGETQYF. As DNA, the CDR3 is TGTGCCAGCAGCTTAGTACTAGCGGGAGGTGAGACCCAGTACTTC.

The chain recombines TRBV19 with TRBJ2-7, with 9 nucleotides matching TRBD2. V shed 5 bases and J 6 bases; nucleotides not matched to a gene: 11. This CDR3 spans 15 amino acids. The germline V gene has CDR1 LNHDA and CDR2 SQIVND (reference sequence). The CDR3 loop reads CASSVAGEVFSEQYF. DNA of the CDR3: TGTGCCAGTAGTGTAGCGGGAGAGGTCTTTTCCGAGCAGTACTTC. Supplemented by reference TRBV19 and TRBJ2-7, the full variable domain reads DGGITQSPKYLFRKEGQNVTLSCEQNLNHDAMYWYRQDPGQGLRLIYYSQIVNDFQKGDIAEGYSVSREKKESFPLTVTSAQKNPTAFYLCASSVAGEVFSEQYFGPGTRLTVT.

This sequence joins TRBV13 and TRBJ2-7, with D hard to call. Germline V gene sequence: CDR1 PRHDT, CDR2 FYEKMQ (reference sequence). The CDR3 sequence is 16 residues long. The ends were cut back, 2 bases at V and 1 base at J, with 15 bases in the middle. The CDR3 DNA sequence: TGTGCCAGCAGCTTAAACGGTCAGGTACAATCCTACGAGCAGTACTTC. Amino acids: CASSLNGQVQSYEQYF.

The chain joins TRBV27 to TRBJ2-3; 11 bases map to TRBD1. There are 16 residues in the CDR3. The germline V gene encodes CDR1 MNHEY and CDR2 SMNVEV (reference sequence). After removal of 4 bases from V and 4 bases from J, the junction contained 7 bases not matched to a gene. The DNA of the CDR3 is TGTGCCAGCAGTTCCTATGGACAGGGGGCCGCAGATACGCAGTATTTT. This encodes CASSSYGQGAADTQYF.

This rearrangement joins TRBV4-3 to TRBJ2-2; D perhaps matches TRBD1 (6 bases). The length of the CDR3 is 19 residues. CDR1 is LGHNA and CDR2 is YSLEER in the germline V gene. The V gene lost 4 bases and the J gene lost 1 base, with 22 bases spanning the gap. This CDR3 reads CASSRAGMPATGNTGELFF. The CDR3 coding sequence is TGCGCCAGCAGCCGAGCTGGGATGCCGGCGACAGGGAACACCGGGGAGCTGTTTTTT.

The gene calls are TRBV11-2 and TRBJ2-1, with D hard to call. Trimming pared 5 bases from V and 12 bases from J, leaving 11 bases between. The CDR3 runs 11 residues. CDR1 is SGHAT and CDR2 is FQNNGV in the germline V gene. CDR3 protein: CASSPGVRQFF. The CDR3 DNA reads TGTGCCAGCAGCCCAGGAGTCAGGCAGTTCTTC.

The V gene is TRBV9, the J gene TRBJ2-7, with 10 bases lining up with TRBD1. CDR1 and CDR2 from the germline V gene are SGDLS and YYNGEE. V lost 0 bases, J lost 5 bases, and 2 bases stayed unmatched. The CDR3 runs to 14 residues. The CDR3 region is CASSVGQGAHEQYF. The CDR3 DNA sequence: TGTGCCAGCAGCGTAGGACAGGGGGCCCACGAGCAGTACTTC.

This clone was seen just once. The J gene is TRBJ2-7, the V gene TRBV4-2, with TRBD2 matching 7 bases. CDR1 LGHNA and CDR2 YNFKEQ come from the germline V gene. This CDR3 is built from 18 residues. V was clipped by 0 bases and J by 3 bases; unmatched bases: 14. The CDR3 nucleotides read TGTGCCAGCAGCCAAGACCTGCGGGGGACTGGCGGGATCTACGAGCAGTACTTC. It encodes CASSQDLRGTGGIYEQYF.

This sequence joins TRBV4-3 and TRBJ1-4, with D hard to call. Germline CDR1 reads LGHNA; CDR2 reads YSLEER. CDR3 length: 14 residues. The V end lost 4 bases, the J end lost 12 bases, and 18 bases lay between the germline ends. CDR3 region: CASSPTVQNQELFF. The CDR3 region has the DNA TGCGCCAGCAGCCCCACGGTCCAAAATCAGGAACTGTTTTTT.

The chain couples TRBV28 to TRBJ2-4, with 9 bases aligning to TRBD1. V lost 5 bases to trimming and J lost 3 bases; unmatched junction nucleotides: 8. The CDR3 is 16 residues long. The germline CDR1 and CDR2 sequences are MDHEN and SYDVKM. The CDR3, as DNA: TGTGCCAGCAGTGGGCCGGGACAGGGCGGCAAAAACATTCAGTACTTC. This encodes CASSGPGQGGKNIQYF.

J is TRBJ2-2 and V is TRBV5-1; TRBD1 agrees at 7 bases. V trimming: 4 bases; J trimming: 2 bases; junction bases outside the gene matches: 8. CDR1 and CDR2 (germline): SGHRS, YFSETQ. This CDR3 comprises 16 residues. CDR3: CASSHNRDRNTGELFF. The CDR3, as DNA: TGCGCCAGCAGCCACAACCGGGACAGAAACACCGGGGAGCTGTTTTTT.